This T cell receptor beta chain was sequenced for a study of human T cells and chemical hapten exposure. In the study overall: TCR yield per sample varied, mainly due to pooled library volumes.

The V segment lost 4 bases and the J segment 4 bases; nucleotides outside the gene matches: 4. CDR3 length: 14 residues. The germline V gene has CDR1 LGHDT and CDR2 YNNKEL (reference sequence). Unique molecular identifiers were affixed to discrete cDNA molecules within the library. TCRdb fed the RACE reads into MiXCR, producing one record per CDR3 protein. The sample lists roughly 150,000 distinct CDR3 sequences, about 10% occurring once. This clonotype came up a few times. Time point of the sample: patch test 2, 6 weeks after DPC sensitization. Indicated treatment: therapeutic diphenylcyclopropenone sensitization with weekly scalp DPC.

This clonotype was obtained from a woman between 45 and 65 years old with alopecia areata. Some clones in this sample may be carry-over from other donors' samples. The chain uses TRBV3-1 and TRBJ2-1; the match to TRBD1 covers 7 bases. This sample comprised whole blood, obtained in connection with sensitization to the hapten diphenylcyclopropenone (DPC). The CDR3 loop reads CASSPGTAYNEQFF. The CDR3 DNA reads TGTGCCAGCAGCCCGGGGACAGCGTACAATGAGCAGTTCTTC.